This T cell receptor (beta chain) appears in the sequencing data of a study of blood T cell repertoires in COVID-19. TCRdb's copy holds only in-frame clones and misses some; the assay was immunoSEQ multiplex PCR. The sample contains approximately 310,000 clones, about 85% of which appear only once. Trimming took 5 bases from V and 0 from J, leaving 4 bases between them. CDR3 length: 12 residues. CDR1 and CDR2 (germline): WSHSY, SAAADI. This clone was detected only once. This clonotype was obtained from a young woman who had been exposed to COVID-19. The rearrangement links TRBV10-2 to TRBJ1-1; the D is unclear. Material: PBMCs or T cells enriched from blood (not recorded which). In nucleotides, the CDR3 is TGCGCCAGCAGTCGTATGAACACTGAAGCTTTCTTT. It translates to CASSRMNTEAFF.